This entry is about one TCR beta chain. Its target antigen remains unknown. No base quality values were provided; no much bigger clone lies one nucleotide off. The sample comes from a study of cytomegalovirus exposure and HLA in healthy donors (dated by TCRdb to about 2017). As for the study more broadly: An earlier analysis of about 530 of the donors reported approximately 280 Gb of sequence data and 95 million to 120 million unique TCR beta sequences obtained from about 200 million T cells. An early release covering roughly 580 HLA-typed donors comprised approximately 300 gigabases of sequencing data and tens of millions of unique TCR sequences. Both class I and class II loci were covered by HLA typing, at four-digit resolution. The study used immunosequencing to profile the T cell repertoires of some 600 subjects and linked those repertoires to cytomegalovirus serostatus. Typing coverage varied by locus: roughly 629-640 donors for A, B, C, DRB1 and DQB1; approximately 520 for DQA1; more than 600 for DPA1; 450 to 480 for DPB1. To study patterns of TCR occurrence, a later analysis re-analyzed previously published TCR beta repertoires from hundreds of donors and added high-resolution HLA genotyping. In a later genetic analysis, genome-wide SNP genotypes for about three fifths of the roughly 670 donors were used, and that subset was treated as a discovery cohort. Of the 398 genotyped donors, approximately 83% fell in the genetic ancestry cluster associated with self-reported Caucasian donors. Donor age, sex, ethnicity and CMV serostatus were compiled together with the repertoire data. A handful of DR-DQ haplotypes were handled as single units for association and clustering because linkage in the cohort was strong. Among around 400 genotyped donors of the cohort, an average of approximately 240,000 unique TCR beta nucleotide sequences were sequenced per donor, roughly 18% of them non-productive. In an earlier analysis of roughly 540 of the donors, high-throughput TCR beta sequencing was used to judge whether each TCR beta V gene segment behaved as functional or pseudogenic. The later analysis used no new phenotypic data to find candidate immune exposures, relying instead on TCR beta sequences and their occurrence across donors. High-throughput TCR immunosequencing, statistical association of individual TCRs with disease status, and machine learning were combined to predict cytomegalovirus infection status. All discovery cohort repertoires had been generated using a single sequencing platform. The study aimed to test whether cataloging public T cell receptors could reveal signatures of past pathogen exposure. A separate validation cohort of 100 to 150 different subjects was used in addition to the 666-subject first cohort.

Overall study outcomes, separate from this receptor: Because counts were too low, around 17 rarely observed V segments, including chromosome 9 orphons, were left out of the earlier analysis of roughly 600 of the donors. A few of the identified cytomegalovirus-associated TCR beta chains were confirmed in vitro to be specific for cytomegalovirus antigens. It was suggested by the authors that the approach could potentially be generalized to other disease states and immunological phenotypes. A later genetic analysis associated a missense DCLRE1C variant with V-gene and J-gene trimming of TCR beta chains, and an independent cohort replicated the association. The cohort was sequenced for TCR beta chains only, and without alpha or paired-chain data the features that could be detected were limited. Roughly uniform sequencing depth across donors was assumed in presence/absence analyses, although this assumption may not hold. In the study, 164 TCR beta chains were listed as associated with cytomegalovirus. Because HLA typing was missing for some donors at each locus, association tests included only the typed subset. Specific HLA alleles were associated with 16,951 TCR beta sequences at a false discovery rate of 0.05 in a later analysis. Because the 87-base-pair reads could not distinguish some IMGT-functional V segments, including TRBV6-2 and TRBV6-3, those segments were excluded. A later analysis reported that several top co-occurrence clusters appeared linked to parvovirus B19, influenza, CMV and Epstein-Barr virus. According to a later analysis, most CMV-associated TCR beta chains appeared to be HLA-restricted, and the HLA associations seemed to be driven largely by CMV exposure. Correlated functional status among segregating V segments might reflect linkage disequilibrium, but an unknown experimental factor could not be ruled out. An earlier analysis of approximately 530 of the donors showed that most TCR beta V segments appeared in productive rearrangements either about 87% or about 30% of the time, which broadly matched IMGT annotations. A further reported finding was that TCR beta sequences accurately predicted the HLA-A and HLA-B alleles for most subjects in the first cohort. Most TCR sequences were observed very rarely across donors, whereas some public TCRs were present in many individuals. A later analysis found that TCR association rates varied across HLA loci, with DRB1 alleles showing the most associated TCRs and HLA-C alleles the fewest. In both the original and validation cohorts, the classifier was reported to diagnose cytomegalovirus status with high specificity and sensitivity. Strong co-occurrence of HLA alleles, especially DR and DQ, made assigning TCR associations to individual alleles difficult. The sequencing pipeline was judged likely to have produced a cluster of highly shared sequence variants as a technical artifact. A later genetic analysis reported fewer N-insertions in productive TCRs among donors in an Asian-associated ancestry cluster than the roughly 620-donor mean. For the cohort, immune exposure information was limited to CMV serostatus. In a later analysis, HLA-associated TCR beta chains were found to be more clonally expanded and to have lower generation probabilities than equally common non-associated chains.

V has 5 bases trimmed and J has 5 bases trimmed; junction bases matching no gene number 9. The CDR3 goes from the cysteine to the phenylalanine over 15 residues. The entry retains the CDR3 DNA only, 45 bases that are in frame from base 1. CDR1 and CDR2, looked up from the germline V gene, are SGHVS and FQNEAQ. The cohort was made up of 666 healthy bone marrow donors. At the time of sampling, every cohort member was nominally healthy, though immune exposures that went unrecorded were likely present. The donor tested CMV seronegative, placing the donor among the roughly 340 seronegative members of the cohort. A peripheral blood sample was provided by each donor, and peripheral blood mononuclear cells were used for TCR beta sequencing. Genomic DNA was extracted from the blood cell samples with the Qiagen DNeasy Blood Extraction Kit. Preparation of the library involved the immunoSEQ multiplex PCR assay. The multiplex PCR relied on a mix of 60 forward primers for TCR Vbeta segments and 13 reverse primers for TCR Jbeta segments. The CDR3 region of rearranged TCR beta genes was amplified from genomic DNA with a multiplex PCR assay. On the Illumina HiSeq System, the amplified TCR beta libraries were sequenced as 87-base-pair reads. Turning to the authors' computational methods: In a later analysis, about 80 million unique TCR beta chains were counted across the 500 to 700 repertoires, and roughly 11 million of these chains were shared by at least two donors. A nearest-neighbor algorithm error-corrected the raw reads and collapsed the reads into unique sequences, merging closely related sequences to remove PCR and sequencing errors. Alignment of CDR3 sequences to IMGT reference sequences was used to assign V, D and J gene segments. For a sequence to be retained, a match of at least six nucleotides was required to both a V gene segment and a J gene segment. Rearrangements were called productive when the CDR3 lacked stop codons and stayed in frame with V and J; all others were non-productive. Following IMGT convention, CDR3 was defined as the stretch from the second conserved V-encoded cysteine up to the conserved J-encoded phenylalanine. Sequences without an unambiguous match to a single V gene segment were excluded from the earlier analysis of about 600 of the donors. In an earlier analysis of approximately 590 of the donors, V segments were called functional above 56.7% productive rearrangements and were called segregating when the between-donor standard deviation exceeded 5%. A statistical classification framework was built for diagnosing cytomegalovirus status from the catalog of TCR beta chain sequences. A later analysis assigned V and J genes by comparing TCR nucleotide sequences with IMGT/GENE-DB human TR gene sequences. The TCRdist pipeline was used in a later analysis to assign CDR3 sequences and most-parsimonious VDJ recombination scenarios. A later analysis defined each TCR beta chain by its CDR3 amino acid sequence plus V-gene family, and excluded reads lacking a unique V-gene family. A later analysis removed 550 to 700 highly shared, low-generation-probability nucleotide sequences to deal with suspected cross-contamination and a sequencing artifact. A later analysis calculated a clonal expansion index for each public chain from normalized within-repertoire ranks of inferred template counts. In a later analysis, generation probabilities were computed using a VDJ recombination model fitted to out-of-frame rearrangements, and the results were checked against IGoR. In a later analysis, hypergeometric tests were used to score TCR-TCR, TCR-HLA and TCR-CMV co-occurrence, with a repertoire-size bias correction applied to TCR pairs. In a later analysis, false discovery rates were estimated by permuting HLA or CMV assignments 20 times. A later analysis grouped co-occurring TCRs with DBSCAN, adding TCRdist sequence similarity when clustering within HLA-allele-positive subsets. For co-occurrence clustering, repertoires with fewer than 30,000 or more than 120,000 public chains were excluded, along with roughly 5 repertoires with anomalous nucleotide sharing. TCRdb holds this immuneACCESS table with in-frame rearrangements only. Some clones are missing; in checked studies, unresolved V genes explain under half, and the rest has no known cause. That table gives V, J and clone size, and the DNA gave D and trimming. In this sample the table shows approximately 140,000 clones, 60% to 85% of which occur a single time. Jointly, the top ten make up approximately 1.8% of the sample.

The chain joins TRBV7-8 to TRBJ1-2, and 9 junctional nucleotides match TRBD1. The receptor's source is a man aged 40-50 years in good health and CMV-seronegative. What was sequenced was PBMCs. The CDR3 in this case is CASSTQTGGAYGYTF. The nucleotides read TGTGCCAGCAGCACTCAGACAGGGGGGGCGTATGGCTACACCTTC. When the CDR3 is completed using the reference TRBV7-8 and TRBJ1-2 genes on either side, the full variable domain is GAGVSQSPRYKVAKRGQDVALRCDPISGHVSLFWYQQALGQGPEFLTYFQNEAQLDKSGLPSDRFFAERPEGSVSTLKIQRTQQEDSAVYLCASSTQTGGAYGYTFGSGTRLTVV.